A single T cell receptor beta chain is shown here with its context. This sample stems from a study of multiple sclerosis patients with progressive multifocal leukoencephalopathy. Time point reported: roughly 6 months of natalizumab therapy. Germline V gives CDR1 SGHTA, CDR2 FQGNSA. CDR3 size: 17 residues. The V end was cut by 0 bases, the J end by 4 bases, with 18 bases between. Assay used: immunoSEQ multiplex PCR; TCRdb lists only in-frame clones, some missing. The profile shows 25,000 to 35,000 clones, about 90% of them singletons. V and J are TRBV7-2 and TRBJ1-2, with D possibly TRBD1 on 6 matching bases. This clonotype originated in a human donor with multiple sclerosis. The sequences come from PBMCs, collected from a patient treated with natalizumab. The CDR3 here is CASSLAGLTGLIYGYTF. The CDR3 nucleotides read TGTGCCAGCAGCTTAGCGGGCCTCACAGGGTTGATCTATGGCTACACCTTC. The complete variable domain, with remaining parts taken from reference TRBV7-2 and TRBJ1-2, reads GAGVSQSPSNKVTEKGKDVELRCDPISGHTALYWYRQSLGQGLEFLIYFQGNSAPDKSGLPSDRFSAERTGGSVSTLTIQRTQQEDSAVYLCASSLAGLTGLIYGYTFGSGTRLTVV.